The 28 T cell receptor beta chains presented below share a single source sample, sequenced in a study of pediatric ulcerative colitis (dated by TCRdb to between 2019 and 2020). During colonoscopy, one to two pinch biopsies were obtained from the rectum for research. The receptor library was made with the immunoSEQ multiplex PCR assay. The immuneACCESS repertoire file appears here via TCRdb, limited to in-frame rearrangements. These files lack a portion of the clones; in checked studies, under half of the deficit traces to unresolved V genes, and the cause of the others is not known. This sample is represented by some 24,000 clones; more than 65% of them were singletons. The top ten constitute under 10% of the sample. Specimen: gut tissue. All receptors derive from a boy under 18 with severe ulcerative colitis.

This chain links TRBV19 with TRBJ2-5, with 7 bases that match TRBD1. Germline V CDR1 and CDR2: LNHDA, SQIVND (reference sequence). The CDR3 consists of 15 residues. J gave up 2 bases and V 2 bases, and 5 bases lay outside the gene matches. The CDR3 DNA reads as TGTGCCAGTAGTATACCGTCACAGGGGCAAGAGACCCAGTACTTC. Its protein product is CASSIPSQGQETQYF.

The chain combines TRBV2 with TRBJ2-1; weak D call: TRBD1 (6 bases). V lost 5 bases and J 6 bases, leaving 17 bases between the germline ends. Germline lookup yields CDR1 SNHLY and CDR2 FYNNEI. This CDR3 spans 15 amino acids. CDR3 region: CASSLRRPGVNEQFF. CDR3 sequence (DNA): TGTGCCAGCAGTCTACGGCGGCCAGGGGTCAATGAGCAGTTCTTC.

The table lists this clone with a few counts. The J gene is TRBJ1-4, the V gene TRBV9, with a weak D call TRBD1 (5 bases). The germline gives CDR1 SGDLS, CDR2 YYNGEE. The CDR3 length is 13 residues. V was cut by 0 bases and J by 10 bases, with 10 bases left in between. The CDR3 sequence: CASSVVVGGKLFF. CDR3 in DNA: TGTGCCAGCAGCGTAGTGGTCGGGGGAAAACTGTTTTTT. Based on the CDR3 plus reference TRBV9 and TRBJ1-4, the full variable domain is DSGVTQTPKHLITATGQRVTLRCSPRSGDLSVYWYQQSLDQGLQFLIQYYNGEERAKGNILERFSAQQFPDLHSELNLSSLELGDSALYFCASSVVVGGKLFFGSGTQLSVL.

This chain links TRBV9 with TRBJ1-2, with a tentative D call TRBD1 (6 bases). V lost 3 bases, J lost 8 bases, and 20 bases lay in between. The germline V gene has CDR1 SGDLS and CDR2 YYNGEE. There are 15 residues in the CDR3. The CDR3 DNA sequence: TGTGCCAGCAGCGCCCAGGGGTTTACGTCGACCGGCTACACCTTC. It encodes CASSAQGFTSTGYTF.

The chain links TRBV6-1 to TRBJ1-1, with D perhaps TRBD1 (5 bases). Trimming pared 3 bases from V and 1 base from J, leaving 15 bases between. Germline values: CDR1 MNHNS, CDR2 SASEGT. This CDR3 contains 16 residues. The CDR3, as DNA: TGTGCCAGCAGTGATCCAAGCCGGACACCGAACACTGAAGCTTTCTTT. It encodes CASSDPSRTPNTEAFF.

The chain combines TRBV6-1 with TRBJ2-7; no firm D call. The CDR3 covers 12 residues. V lost 7 bases, J lost 0 bases, and 7 bases lay in between. From germline, CDR1 is MNHNS and CDR2 SASEGT. CDR3 protein: CASTYGSYEQYF. CDR3 nucleotides: TGTGCCAGCACCTATGGCTCCTACGAGCAGTACTTC.

The sample holds one count of this clone. V is TRBV27 and J is TRBJ2-7, with 7 bases matching TRBD2. The CDR3 covers 15 residues. Germline values: CDR1 MNHEY, CDR2 SMNVEV (reference sequence). V dropped 5 bases and J dropped 3; count of bases not matched to a gene: 10. CDR3 in DNA: TGTGCCAGCAGTCAAACCAGGGAGGGCTTCTACGAGCAGTACTTC. Translated, it gives CASSQTREGFYEQYF.

This chain uses TRBV9 with TRBJ2-7; D possibly corresponds to TRBD2 (6 bases). The germline V gene has CDR1 SGDLS and CDR2 YYNGEE. The CDR3 is 15 residues long. V shed 0 bases and J shed 3 bases, with 13 bases lying between them. As DNA, the CDR3 is TGTGCCAGCAGCGTAGATGGGACTGGTAGCTACGAGCAGTACTTC. Translation gives CASSVDGTGSYEQYF.

This chain links TRBV6-5 with TRBJ2-1; D is perhaps TRBD2 (6 bases). CDR1 and CDR2 from the germline V gene are MNHEY and SVGAGI. The V end lost 8 bases, the J end lost 4 bases, and 12 bases lay between the germline ends. This CDR3 comprises 13 residues. DNA of the CDR3: TGTGCCAGCTCGGTTAGCGGATACAATGAGCAGTTCTTC. The encoded protein is CASSVSGYNEQFF.

V usage is TRBV11-2 and J usage is TRBJ1-6; D uncertain. Between the trimmed V and J ends, which lost 6 bases and 7 bases, there was a span of 16 bases. The CDR3 is 15 residues long. From germline, CDR1 is SGHAT and CDR2 FQNNGV. The CDR3 DNA follows: TGTGCCAGCAGTCAGACTCCTCGGACCAATTCACCCCTCCACTTT. Residues: CASSQTPRTNSPLHF.

J is TRBJ1-1 and V is TRBV19; no clear D. Trimming stripped 3 bases from V and 0 bases from J, with 5 bases between. The CDR3 runs to 13 residues. The germline gives CDR1 LNHDA, CDR2 SQIVND (reference sequence). CDR3 residues: CASSMGMNTEAFF. The CDR3 nucleotides are TGTGCCAGTAGTATGGGGATGAACACTGAAGCTTTCTTT.

The rearrangement uses TRBV7-2 and TRBJ2-1; D tentatively reads TRBD1 or TRBD2 (6 bases each). CDR1 is SGHTA, CDR2 FQGNSA, per germline. V was shortened by 0 bases and J by 5 bases, with 11 bases between the two germline ends. This CDR3 spans 15 amino acids. The CDR3 sequence is CASSLAKGGHNEQFF. Written as DNA, the CDR3 is TGTGCCAGCAGCTTAGCGAAGGGGGGACACAATGAGCAGTTCTTC.

This CDR3 is CAISTGLTDTQYF. The CDR3 nucleotides read TGTGCCATCAGCACAGGGCTCACAGATACGCAGTATTTT. The gene calls are TRBV10-3 and TRBJ2-3; possible D gene TRBD1, 6 bases. Trimming took 6 bases from V and 2 from J, leaving 9 bases between them. This CDR3 contains 13 residues. The germline gives CDR1 ENHRY, CDR2 SYGVKD.

The gene calls are TRBV13 and TRBJ2-1, with 11 bases that match TRBD1. V shed 2 bases and J 5 bases; nucleotides not matched to a gene: 14. The CDR3 length is 19 residues. Germline V gene sequence: CDR1 PRHDT, CDR2 FYEKMQ (reference sequence). The CDR3: CASSLKVGTGGRRDNEQFF. The CDR3 region has the DNA TGTGCCAGCAGCTTAAAAGTTGGGACAGGGGGACGGCGGGACAATGAGCAGTTCTTC.

J is TRBJ1-2 and V is TRBV7-2; D uncertain. The CDR3 contains 15 residues. Trimming removed 0 bases at V and 4 bases at J, with 12 bases between. The germline CDR1 and CDR2 sequences are SGHTA and FQGNSA. CDR3 in amino acids: CASSLASGQSYGYTF. The CDR3, as DNA: TGTGCCAGCAGCTTAGCAAGCGGTCAGAGCTATGGCTACACCTTC.

The gene calls are TRBV6-5 and TRBJ2-7, with D unclear. The germline CDR1 and CDR2 sequences are MNHEY and SVGAGI. Trimming stripped 2 bases from V and 8 bases from J, with 16 bases between. This CDR3 has 14 amino acids. The CDR3, as DNA: TGTGCCAGCAGTTACGACAATCGGGCACCGAAGCAGTACTTC. This codes for CASSYDNRAPKQYF.

CDR3 sequence: CASSPFGTEAFF. The CDR3 region has the DNA TGTGCCAGTAGTCCCTTTGGCACTGAAGCTTTCTTT. The chain links TRBV19 to TRBJ1-1; D is unresolved. V lost 5 bases, J lost 4 bases, and 8 bases lay in between. Germline V lookup: CDR1 LNHDA, CDR2 SQIVND (reference sequence). The CDR3 is made up of 12 amino acids.

The V and J genes are TRBV13 and TRBJ2-1; TRBD1 agrees at 7 bases. The CDR3 runs 15 residues. Germline V gene lookup returns CDR1 PRHDT and CDR2 FYEKMQ (reference sequence). Trimming took 5 bases from V and 5 from J; bases not matched to a gene: 9. CDR3 sequence reads: CASSRDRVFDNEQFF. The DNA for the CDR3 is TGTGCCAGCAGCCGAGACAGGGTATTTGACAATGAGCAGTTCTTC.

The chain couples TRBV19 to TRBJ2-2, with 8 nucleotides matching TRBD2. The trim removed 3 bases at V and 1 base at J, leaving 7 bases unmatched. This CDR3 has 17 residues. Germline CDR1 and CDR2: LNHDA and SQIVND (reference sequence). The CDR3: CASSILGLAGNTGELFF. The CDR3 DNA reads as TGTGCCAGTAGTATCCTGGGGCTAGCGGGGAACACCGGGGAGCTGTTTTTT.

Here the CDR3 reads CASSSGGLGVEQFF. In DNA, the CDR3 is TGTGCCAGCAGCTCAGGGGGACTAGGAGTTGAGCAGTTCTTC. The chain uses TRBV7-3 and TRBJ2-1, with TRBD2 as a possible D gene (8 bases). The CDR3 has 14 amino acids. Deletions cut 4 bases from V and 9 bases from J, with 16 bases between. CDR1 is SGHTA, CDR2 FQGTGA, per germline.

This CDR3 is CAWSDRGGYGYTF. CDR3 coding DNA: TGTGCCTGGAGTGACAGGGGTGGGTATGGCTACACCTTC. The chain joins TRBV30 to TRBJ1-2, with TRBD1 matching over 7 bases. The trim removed 1 base at V and 5 bases at J, leaving 4 bases unmatched. Germline CDR1 is GTSNPN and CDR2 is SVGIG (reference sequence). The CDR3 is 13 amino acids.

This chain uses TRBV7-6 with TRBJ2-5; 15 bases align to TRBD2. Germline loops: CDR1 SGHVS, CDR2 FNYEAQ. V gave up 5 bases and J gave up 1 base; unmatched junction bases: 8. CDR3 length equals 18 residues. Here the CDR3 DNA reads TGTGCCAGCAGCCTAGGACTAGCGGGAGGGCCGGGCCAAGAGACCCAGTACTTC. This sequence encodes CASSLGLAGGPGQETQYF.

This clone has only a few counts. The rearrangement uses TRBV13 and TRBJ2-7; tentatively, D is TRBD1 (5 bases). Germline CDR1 is PRHDT and CDR2 is FYEKMQ (reference sequence). Trimming shortened V by 2 bases and J by 1 base, and 9 bases separated the two germline ends. This CDR3 spans 14 amino acids. The CDR3 sequence: CASSLRQNSYEQYF. Here the CDR3 DNA reads TGTGCCAGCAGCTTAAGACAGAATTCCTACGAGCAGTACTTC.

The V and J genes are TRBV21-1 and TRBJ1-5; TRBD1 is the table's D call, not checked against the DNA. TRBV21-1 is termed a pseudogene. This CDR3 is built from 12 residues. The CDR3 region is CARRQGFQPQHF. CDR3 bases: TGTGCCAGACGACAGGGGTTTCAGCCCCAGCATTTT.

This chain joins TRBV4-2 and TRBJ2-7; D may be TRBD2 (5 bases). This CDR3 has 15 residues. Germline CDR1 reads LGHNA; CDR2 reads YNFKEQ. Trimming removed 1 base at V and 5 bases at J, with 15 bases between. CDR3 nucleotide sequence: TGTGCCAGCAGCCAAGGATCACTAGATAGGCACGAGCAGTACTTC. Its protein is CASSQGSLDRHEQYF.

The rearrangement joins TRBV2 to TRBJ2-7; the match to TRBD1 covers 10 bases. The germline CDR1 and CDR2 sequences are SNHLY and FYNNEI. The V and J ends lost 6 bases and 4 bases, in that order; junction bases with no gene match: 9. This CDR3 is 15 amino acids long. In DNA form, the CDR3 reads TGTGCCAGCAGGGAAACCGGGACAGGGGTTTACGAGCAGTACTTC. Amino acids: CASRETGTGVYEQYF.

The chain uses TRBV30 and TRBJ1-2; a possible D gene is TRBD1 (6 bases). The germline V and J ends were trimmed by 2 bases and 5 bases, with 12 bases remaining between them. The CDR3 is made up of 13 amino acids. CDR1 and CDR2 from the germline V gene are GTSNPN and SVGIG (reference sequence). The chain's CDR3 is CAWSMMGAYGYTF. CDR3 sequence (DNA): TGTGCCTGGAGTATGATGGGGGCTTATGGCTACACCTTC.

V gene TRBV4-3 combines with J gene TRBJ2-3; no firm D call. Germline CDR1 reads LGHNA; CDR2 reads YSLEER. V lost 1 base, J lost 6 bases, and 17 bases lay in between. The CDR3 length is 16 residues. CDR3 region: CASSQALGGEWDTQYF. The CDR3 region has the DNA TGCGCCAGCAGCCAAGCCCTCGGCGGAGAATGGGATACGCAGTATTTT.